The 31 T cell receptor beta chains below were found in one sample sequenced in a study of cytomegalovirus exposure and HLA in healthy donors. Generated by immunoSEQ multiplex PCR, the TCRdb table keeps only in-frame clones and is missing some. The sample includes approximately 170,000 clones, approximately 80% of them seen just once. Sequencing was done on a sample of PBMCs. The source is a man between 25 and 39 years old in good health and CMV-seropositive.

This clone appeared once. This chain connects TRBV7-9 to TRBJ1-5, with D maybe TRBD1 (5 bases). Trimming removed 1 base from V and 2 bases from J, with 12 bases in between. Germline loops: CDR1 SEHNR, CDR2 FQNEAQ (reference sequence). The CDR3 totals 16 residues. CDR3 in DNA: TGTGCCAGCAGCTTAGGTGGTCCCAGGGGCAATCAGCCCCAGCATTTT. Amino acids: CASSLGGPRGNQPQHF.

This clone is a singleton in its sample. V gene TRBV4-3 combines with J gene TRBJ2-7; 8 nucleotides match TRBD1. The germline CDR1 and CDR2 sequences are LGHNA and YSLEER. Losses at the gene ends were 0 bases for V and 3 bases for J; bases not matched to a gene: 10. The CDR3 is 17 amino acids. The CDR3 nucleotides are TGCGCCAGCAGCCAAGATCTCGGGGCAGGGGGCCGCTACGAGCAGTACTTC. Its translation is CASSQDLGAGGRYEQYF.

V and J are TRBV7-2 and TRBJ2-5; 7 positions match TRBD1. V lost 5 bases and J lost 5; bases outside the gene matches: 8. The CDR3 is made up of 14 amino acids. Germline V lookup: CDR1 SGHTA, CDR2 FQGNSA. CDR3: CASSVQGFLETQYF. In DNA, the CDR3 is TGTGCCAGCAGCGTACAGGGGTTTCTGGAGACCCAGTACTTC.

CDR3 sequence (DNA): TGTGCCATCAGTCCAGGACTAGCGGGGGGGTGGGAGCAGTACTTC. Its translation is CAISPGLAGGWEQYF. The chain couples TRBV10-3 to TRBJ2-7, with 15 bases identical to TRBD2. Germline CDR1 reads ENHRY; CDR2 reads SYGVKD. V lost 5 bases and J lost 7; bases outside the gene matches: 6. The CDR3 loop spans 15 amino acids.

The rearrangement uses TRBV6-5 and TRBJ2-1, with TRBD1 matching over 10 bases. J gave up 10 bases and V 8 bases, and 8 bases lay outside the gene matches. In germline, CDR1 is MNHEY, CDR2 SVGAGI. The CDR3 totals 13 residues. Here the CDR3 DNA reads TGTGCCAGCTTGCGACAGGGGGCGGAGGAGCAGTTCTTC. Its translation is CASLRQGAEEQFF.

The chain has TRBV25-1 and TRBJ2-1; 8 bases are a match to TRBD1. Trimming took 3 bases from V and 2 from J; bases not matched to a gene: 3. This CDR3 has 15 amino acids. CDR1 MGHDK and CDR2 SYGVNS come from the germline V gene. The CDR3 region is CASSETGATYNEQFF. CDR3 DNA sequence: TGTGCCAGCAGTGAGACAGGGGCTACCTACAATGAGCAGTTCTTC.

The gene calls are TRBV25-1 and TRBJ2-5; D is uncertain. The CDR3 contains 10 residues. V dropped 7 bases and J dropped 5 bases, with 5 bases sitting between them. CDR1 is MGHDK and CDR2 is SYGVNS in the germline V gene. As DNA, the CDR3 is TGTGCCAGCATCGGGGAGACCCAGTACTTC. This sequence encodes CASIGETQYF.

The chain combines TRBV6-4 with TRBJ2-1, with TRBD2 as a possible D gene (7 bases). Germline CDR1 is MRHNA and CDR2 is SNTAGT. The V and J ends lost 0 bases and 5 bases respectively, with 11 bases between them. CDR3 length equals 15 residues. CDR3 region: CASSDSKGGHNEQFF. The CDR3 nucleotides read TGTGCCAGCAGTGACTCGAAGGGGGGGCACAATGAGCAGTTCTTC.

The chain recombines TRBV4-1 with TRBJ1-1, with a weak D call TRBD1 (6 bases). Trimming took off 3 bases at V and 13 bases at J, with 12 bases between the two ends. The CDR3 covers 11 residues. In germline, CDR1 is MGHRA, CDR2 YSYEKL. This CDR3 reads CASSHRGEGFF. The CDR3 nucleotides read TGCGCCAGCAGCCATAGGGGGGAGGGTTTCTTT.

This chain joins TRBV7-3 and TRBJ2-1; 7 nucleotides match TRBD2. The CDR3 is made up of 15 amino acids. CDR1 is SGHTA, CDR2 FQGTGA, per germline. The J segment lost 3 bases and the V segment lost 4 bases, leaving 6 bases of the junction unmatched. The chain's CDR3 is CASSSLGLYYNEQFF. As DNA, the CDR3 is TGTGCCAGCAGCTCCCTGGGACTATACTACAATGAGCAGTTCTTC. The complete variable domain, with remaining parts taken from reference TRBV7-3 and TRBJ2-1, reads GAGVSQTPSNKVTEKGKYVELRCDPISGHTALYWYRQSLGQGPEFLIYFQGTGAADDSGLPNDRFFAVRPEGSVSTLKIQRTERGDSAVYLCASSSLGLYYNEQFFGPGTRLTVL.

The genes are TRBV10-1 and TRBJ2-2, with 10 bases lining up with TRBD1. CDR1 and CDR2 (germline): WNHNN, SYGVQD (reference sequence). The CDR3 consists of 15 residues. Trimming removed 2 bases from V and 3 bases from J; junction bases left unmatched: 0. The CDR3 region is CASSEGQGDTGELFF. CDR3 bases: TGCGCCAGCAGTGAGGGACAGGGGGACACCGGGGAGCTGTTTTTT.

The CDR3, as DNA: TGTGCCAGCAGTTATCCCCGCGGGGGGGGGAACGGGGAGCTGTTTTTT. Its protein product is CASSYPRGGGNGELFF. V usage is TRBV6-5 and J usage is TRBJ2-2; 9 bases match TRBD2. The CDR3 runs 16 residues. J gave up 7 bases and V 3 bases, and 9 bases lay outside the gene matches. Germline CDR1 reads MNHEY; CDR2 reads SVGAGI.

CDR3 DNA sequence: TGTGCCAGTAGCCCAAGGAGCTCCTATAATTCACCCCTCCACTTT. It translates to CASSPRSSYNSPLHF. This rearrangement joins TRBV19 to TRBJ1-6; D is unclear. V was shortened by 6 bases and J by 0 bases, with 9 bases between the two germline ends. The CDR3 contains 15 residues. Germline lookup yields CDR1 LNHDA and CDR2 SQIVND (reference sequence).

V is TRBV29-1 and J is TRBJ1-2; D gene ambiguous. V was shortened by 7 bases and J by 8 bases, with 20 bases between the two germline ends. The germline CDR1 and CDR2 sequences are SQVTM and ANQGSEA. The CDR3 has 13 amino acids. Here the CDR3 DNA reads TGCAGCGCTGTCACGACACAACGTGGGGGCTACACCTTC. Amino acids: CSAVTTQRGGYTF.

This clone showed up just a few times. The V call is TRBV5-1, the J call TRBJ2-1; no definite D call. The germline CDR1 and CDR2 sequences are SGHRS and YFSETQ. This CDR3 has 12 amino acids. Trimming removed 1 base from V and 4 bases from J, with 3 bases in between. DNA for the CDR3: TGCGCCAGCAGCTTGCAGTACAATGAGCAGTTCTTC. This codes for CASSLQYNEQFF.

The chain employs TRBV5-6 and TRBJ1-1; D is ambiguous. Trimming cost V 3 bases and J 8 bases, with 20 bases left between them. This CDR3 has 15 amino acids. Germline CDR1 SGHDT, CDR2 YYEEEE. The CDR3 here is CASSSTSLAQIEAFF. In DNA, the CDR3 is TGTGCCAGCAGCTCTACTTCCTTGGCACAGATCGAAGCTTTCTTT.

The chain carries TRBV10-3 and TRBJ2-5; 9 positions match TRBD2. This CDR3 has 15 amino acids. Germline V gene data show CDR1 as ENHRY and CDR2 as SYGVKD. Unmatched junction bases numbered 4, after V lost 4 bases and J lost 1 base. In DNA, the CDR3 is TGTGCCATCAGTGCACTAGCGGGCTCCCAAGAGACCCAGTACTTC. Residues: CAISALAGSQETQYF.

The rearrangement links TRBV4-3 to TRBJ2-2; D is possibly TRBD1 (6 bases). The ends were cut back, 2 bases at V and 8 bases at J, with 18 bases in the middle. Germline CDR1 reads LGHNA; CDR2 reads YSLEER. The CDR3 is 16 amino acids. This CDR3 is CASSQFYRDESGELFF. CDR3 coding DNA: TGCGCCAGCAGCCAATTTTACAGGGACGAATCAGGGGAGCTGTTTTTT.

In its sample, this clone was seen once. V usage is TRBV5-1 and J usage is TRBJ1-6; TRBD1 agrees at 9 bases. From germline, CDR1 is SGHRS and CDR2 YFSETQ. V shed 0 bases and J 5 bases; nucleotides not matched to a gene: 6. This CDR3 contains 17 residues. For the CDR3, the DNA is TGCGCCAGCAGCTTGGTACAGGGGGCGAATAATAATTCACCCCTCCACTTT. Amino acids: CASSLVQGANNNSPLHF.

The chain is built from TRBV21-1 and TRBJ2-7; the listed D gene, TRBD1, was not tested against the DNA. TRBV21-1 has pseudogene status. This CDR3 contains 11 residues. DNA of the CDR3: TGTGCCAGCAGCAAAATCAACGAGCAGTACTTC. As protein: CASSKINEQYF.

The sample holds one count of this clone. The V and J genes are TRBV6-1 and TRBJ2-3; a weak D match, TRBD2 (5 bases). V lost 8 bases and J 1 base, leaving 13 bases between the germline ends. The CDR3 is made up of 14 amino acids. CDR1 and CDR2 (germline): MNHNS, SASEGT. CDR3 sequence reads: CASSERFRTDTQYF. The CDR3 DNA is TGTGCCAGCTCAGAGCGGTTCCGCACAGATACGCAGTATTTT.

The V call is TRBV9, the J call TRBJ2-1, with 11 bases lining up with TRBD2. The CDR3 is made up of 16 amino acids. The V gene end was trimmed by 3 bases and the J gene end by 5 bases; junction bases not matched to a gene: 7. Germline lookup yields CDR1 SGDLS and CDR2 YYNGEE. CDR3 loop: CASSEPLSGGDNEQFF. The CDR3 DNA reads TGTGCCAGCAGCGAGCCGCTTAGCGGGGGGGACAATGAGCAGTTCTTC.

The chain links TRBV4-1 to TRBJ1-1; 7 bases are shared with TRBD1. V gave up 4 bases and J gave up 1 base; unmatched junction bases: 12. Germline assignment: CDR1 MGHRA and CDR2 YSYEKL. The CDR3 is made up of 17 amino acids. CDR3 nucleotide sequence: TGCGCCAGCAGCCGTACTACAGACAGGGATGAGAACACTGAAGCTTTCTTT. The encoded protein is CASSRTTDRDENTEAFF.

The rearrangement joins TRBV7-2 to TRBJ1-6, with 7 bases identical to TRBD1. V lost 7 bases to trimming and J lost 5 bases; unmatched junction nucleotides: 2. The CDR3 runs 13 residues. Germline V gives CDR1 SGHTA, CDR2 FQGNSA. CDR3 in amino acids: CASKGQNNSPLHF. For the CDR3, the DNA is TGTGCCAGCAAGGGACAGAATAATTCACCCCTCCACTTT.

This CDR3 reads CASSSDRAGTDTQYF. DNA of the CDR3: TGTGCCAGCAGTTCGGACAGGGCGGGCACAGATACGCAGTATTTT. The rearrangement links TRBV6-5 to TRBJ2-3; 8 nucleotides line up with TRBD1. CDR1 is MNHEY and CDR2 is SVGAGI in the germline V gene. The J segment lost 1 base and the V segment lost 4 bases, leaving 4 bases of the junction unmatched. The length of the CDR3 is 15 residues.

V and J are TRBV27 and TRBJ2-7, with 8 bases that match TRBD1. The CDR3 is 16 residues long. Germline V gives CDR1 MNHEY, CDR2 SMNVEV (reference sequence). The ends lost 2 bases at V and 0 bases at J; junction bases unmatched: 6. CDR3 residues: CASSLLPGGYSYEQYF. The CDR3 DNA reads as TGTGCCAGCAGTTTACTCCCAGGGGGCTACTCCTACGAGCAGTACTTC.

In nucleotides, the CDR3 is TGTGCCAGCAGAAACAGGGCCGTATCTCAGCCCCAGCATTTT. Translating gives CASRNRAVSQPQHF. The chain recombines TRBV6-6 with TRBJ1-5; a weak D match, TRBD1 (6 bases). The V end was cut by 6 bases, the J end by 6 bases, with 15 bases between. The germline V gene has CDR1 MNHNY and CDR2 SVGAGI (reference sequence). This CDR3 is built from 14 residues.

The J gene is TRBJ2-7, the V gene TRBV19; TRBD1 might be the D (6 bases). This CDR3 comprises 16 residues. The V gene lost 6 bases and the J gene lost 0 bases, with 18 bases spanning the gap. CDR1 and CDR2 (germline): LNHDA, SQIVND (reference sequence). The CDR3 loop is CASSPLTRGSSYEQYF. In nucleotides, the CDR3 is TGTGCCAGTAGCCCTCTAACGAGGGGGAGCTCCTACGAGCAGTACTTC.

This clone was observed a single time. The rearrangement joins TRBV6-5 to TRBJ2-7, with TRBD1 matching over 7 bases. Trimming removed 0 bases from V and 1 base from J; junction bases left unmatched: 6. Germline lookup yields CDR1 MNHEY and CDR2 SVGAGI. This CDR3 has 16 amino acids. CDR3 residues: CASSYSVTGDSYEQYF. The CDR3 nucleotides are TGTGCCAGCAGTTACTCGGTTACAGGGGATTCCTACGAGCAGTACTTC.

This chain connects TRBV5-1 to TRBJ1-1; D perhaps matches TRBD1 (5 bases). Per germline, CDR1 SGHRS and CDR2 YFSETQ. The CDR3 is 13 residues long. V lost 3 bases, J lost 1 base, and 7 bases lay in between. Written as DNA, the CDR3 is TGCGCCAGCAGCTCCAGGGAGAACACTGAAGCTTTCTTT. Its protein is CASSSRENTEAFF.

This chain joins TRBV7-9 and TRBJ1-1; a weak D match, TRBD1 (6 bases). CDR3 length: 15 amino acids. Germline V gene lookup returns CDR1 SEHNR and CDR2 FQNEAQ (reference sequence). V was shortened by 5 bases and J by 0 bases, with 13 bases between the two germline ends. The chain's CDR3 is CASSLRTVLNTEAFF. The DNA for the CDR3 is TGTGCCAGCAGCCTGCGGACAGTCTTGAACACTGAAGCTTTCTTT.